Below, 25 T cell receptor beta chains from the same sample are listed, as sequenced in a study of Ad26.COV2.S vaccination and SARS-CoV-2 variants. The assay was immunoSEQ multiplex PCR, and TCRdb's table has in-frame clones only and misses some. This sample carries fewer than 400,000 clones, about 86% of them seen once, and the ten largest clones take 1.9%. Noted treatment: roughly 20 received Ad26.COV2.S at low or high dose, single or two shots; about 5 received placebo; per-sample allocation not given. The investigators took samples on day 63 after the first vaccine or placebo injection. The sample in question was peripheral blood, obtained in a trial of Ad26.COV2.S vaccine versus placebo. These receptors were obtained from a person aged 18-65 years who received the Ad26.COV2.S COVID-19 vaccine or a placebo.

The rearrangement uses TRBV18 and TRBJ1-3, with D maybe TRBD1 (5 bases). Trimming left V 1 base short and J 2 bases short, with 15 bases between. Looked up from germline, CDR1 is KGHSH and CDR2 is LQKENI. This CDR3 comprises 17 residues. CDR3 coding DNA: TGTGCCAGCTCACCACGGGAAGCGGGGACTACTGGAAACACCATATATTTT. Protein product: CASSPREAGTTGNTIYF. Filled out from reference TRBV18 and TRBJ1-3, the complete variable domain reads NAGVMQNPRHLVRRRGQEARLRCSPMKGHSHVYWYRQLPEEGLKFMVYLQKENIIDESGMPKERFSAEFPKEGPSILRIQQVVRGDSAAYFCASSPREAGTTGNTIYFGEGSWLTVV.

The rearrangement uses TRBV11-2 and TRBJ2-7; weak D call: TRBD1 (6 bases). The germline gives CDR1 SGHAT, CDR2 FQNNGV. V lost 1 base and J 2 bases, leaving 12 bases between the germline ends. The CDR3 sequence is 15 residues long. CDR3 nucleotide sequence: TGTGCCAGCAGCTTAGTACGGACAGCTACCTACGAGCAGTACTTC. Encoded protein: CASSLVRTATYEQYF.

V gene TRBV5-4 combines with J gene TRBJ2-5, with D tentatively TRBD1 or TRBD2 (7 bases each). V lost 4 bases to trimming and J lost 0 bases, with 16 bases between them. Per the germline V gene, CDR1 is SGHNT and CDR2 is YYREEE (reference sequence). The CDR3 is 16 amino acids. The chain's CDR3 is CASSPQGGGDQETQYF. For the CDR3, the DNA is TGTGCCAGCAGCCCTCAGGGGGGGGGCGACCAAGAGACCCAGTACTTC.

This chain joins TRBV30 and TRBJ1-4; TRBD1 matches 9 bases. The germline V gene has CDR1 GTSNPN and CDR2 SVGIG (reference sequence). The CDR3 totals 17 residues. J gave up 0 bases and V 1 base, and 6 bases lay outside the gene matches. The CDR3 protein is CAWSGGDREATNEKLFF. DNA of the CDR3: TGTGCCTGGAGTGGGGGGGACAGGGAGGCAACTAATGAAAAACTGTTTTTT.

The rearrangement joins TRBV4-1 to TRBJ2-1; D may be TRBD1 or TRBD2 (6 bases each). Germline values: CDR1 MGHRA, CDR2 YSYEKL. The length of the CDR3 is 16 residues. V lost 1 base and J lost 2, with 12 bases in between. This CDR3 reads CASSQGGAGTYNEQFF. For the CDR3, the DNA is TGCGCCAGCAGCCAAGGGGGGGCGGGGACCTACAATGAGCAGTTCTTC.

This clone is a singleton in its sample. This rearrangement joins TRBV14 to TRBJ2-1; unclear D gene. Between the trimmed V and J ends, which lost 6 bases and 9 bases, there was a span of 12 bases. The CDR3 consists of 12 residues. The germline gives CDR1 SGHDN, CDR2 FVKESK. Here the CDR3 reads CASSLLGTEQFF. The CDR3, as DNA: TGTGCCAGCAGTCTATTGGGTACTGAGCAGTTCTTC.

V and J are TRBV19 and TRBJ2-4; a possible D gene is TRBD1 (6 bases). CDR1 and CDR2 (germline): LNHDA, SQIVND (reference sequence). Trimming removed 5 bases at V and 0 bases at J, with 14 bases between. CDR3 size: 16 residues. The CDR3 sequence is CASSLQGGIAKNIQYF. The CDR3 DNA reads TGTGCCAGTAGTTTGCAAGGGGGAATAGCCAAAAACATTCAGTACTTC.

This chain uses TRBV1 with TRBJ1-1; the table names TRBD1, a call not compared with the DNA. TRBV1 is annotated as a pseudogene. CDR3 length: 15 amino acids. CDR3 DNA: TGCACCAGCAGCCAAGGCTGGACAGGGAGCACTGAAGCTTTCTTT. Translating it yields CTSSQGWTGSTEAFF.

This chain uses TRBV6-5 with TRBJ1-5, with TRBD1 as a possible D gene (5 bases). Deletions cut 2 bases from V and 6 bases from J, with 11 bases between. Germline lookup yields CDR1 MNHEY and CDR2 SVGAGI. This CDR3 has 14 amino acids. Written as DNA, the CDR3 is TGTGCCAGCAGTTACCTCGGGGGAGGTCAGCCCCAGCATTTT. Protein: CASSYLGGGQPQHF.

The chain carries TRBV18 and TRBJ2-5, with D perhaps TRBD1 or TRBD2 (5 bases each). CDR1 is KGHSH and CDR2 is LQKENI in the germline V gene. The CDR3 length is 14 residues. V gave up 6 bases and J gave up 5 bases, with 16 bases separating them. This chain's CDR3 is CASSPKGPTETQYF. CDR3 sequence (DNA): TGTGCCAGCTCGCCAAAGGGACCGACGGAGACCCAGTACTTC.

There are a few counts of this clone. This sequence joins TRBV6-2 or TRBV6-3 and TRBJ2-1; TRBD2 matches 12 bases. This CDR3 comprises 17 residues. Germline trimming cut 6 bases from V and 8 bases from J; bases unmatched to any gene: 14. CDR1 is MNHEY and CDR2 is SVGEGT in the germline V gene. The DNA for the CDR3 is TGTGCCAGCAGCCTCTGGACTAGCGGGAAAGCCTCCCATGAGCAGTTCTTC. Translating gives CASSLWTSGKASHEQFF.

This clone was detected once. The rearrangement uses TRBV7-6 and TRBJ1-6, with a possible D match to TRBD1 (6 bases). Germline CDR1 and CDR2: SGHVS and FNYEAQ. V lost 5 bases to trimming and J lost 7 bases, with 12 bases between them. The CDR3 is 14 amino acids. The CDR3 here is CASSITGKNSPLHF. The CDR3 bases are TGTGCCAGCAGCATAACAGGGAAAAATTCACCCCTCCACTTT.

A single count supports this clone. The chain joins TRBV6-5 to TRBJ1-6; tentatively, D is TRBD1 (5 bases). V dropped 6 bases and J dropped 4 bases, with 7 bases sitting between them. CDR3 length: 13 amino acids. The V gene's germline CDR1 is MNHEY and CDR2 SVGAGI. The CDR3 sequence: CASSGAYNSPLHF. The CDR3 DNA reads TGTGCCAGCAGCGGGGCTTATAATTCACCCCTCCACTTT.

The V call is TRBV5-4, the J call TRBJ2-5; D gene uncertain. V dropped 2 bases and J dropped 1 base, with 15 bases sitting between them. The germline gives CDR1 SGHNT, CDR2 YYREEE (reference sequence). This CDR3 is 16 amino acids long. CDR3 in amino acids: CASSLKISGSQETQYF. The CDR3, as DNA: TGTGCCAGCAGCTTAAAGATCTCCGGAAGCCAAGAGACCCAGTACTTC.

This clone was seen only a few times. V usage is TRBV5-1 and J usage is TRBJ1-5; tentatively, D is TRBD1 (6 bases). This CDR3 has 17 residues. Germline V CDR1 and CDR2: SGHRS, YFSETQ. Trimming cost V 4 bases and J 3 bases, with 20 bases left between them. The CDR3 reads CASSPTPAGANNQPQHF. In DNA form, the CDR3 reads TGCGCCAGCAGCCCCACCCCGGCAGGGGCTAACAATCAGCCCCAGCATTTT.

V and J are TRBV7-2 and TRBJ2-3; 9 positions agree with TRBD1. Trimming cost V 6 bases and J 4 bases; bases outside gene matches: 8. This CDR3 has 15 amino acids. CDR1 is SGHTA, CDR2 FQGNSA, per germline. CDR3 DNA sequence: TGTGCCAGCAGAAAAACAGGGGGCAGCGCAGATACGCAGTATTTT. Its protein is CASRKTGGSADTQYF.

This chain connects TRBV12-3 or TRBV12-4 to TRBJ1-2; TRBD1 is a possible D gene (5 bases). This CDR3 is 13 amino acids long. V lost 4 bases, J lost 7 bases, and 13 bases lay in between. In DNA, the CDR3 is TGTGCCAGCAGTTCCCAGGGTGTAGGTGGCTACACCTTC. The encoded protein is CASSSQGVGGYTF.

CDR3 bases: TGTGCCAGCAGTCTCGGGACTCTTCGTGGGTGGCAGTACTTC. The encoded protein is CASSLGTLRGWQYF. The V and J genes are TRBV28 and TRBJ2-7, with a possible D match to TRBD2 (6 bases). V was trimmed by 5 bases and J by 9 bases, leaving 20 bases between them. CDR1 and CDR2 from the germline V gene are MDHEN and SYDVKM. CDR3 length: 14 residues.

This rearrangement joins TRBV11-3 to TRBJ2-3, with unresolved D. This CDR3 contains 16 residues. Trimming removed 5 bases at V and 1 base at J, with 16 bases between. Looked up from germline, CDR1 is SGHNT and CDR2 is YENEEA. In DNA form, the CDR3 reads TGTGCCAGCAGCCTCCGGACCACTACTGGCACAGATACGCAGTATTTT. Residues: CASSLRTTTGTDTQYF.

V and J are TRBV9 and TRBJ1-4; 9 nucleotides agree with TRBD1. CDR1 is SGDLS and CDR2 is YYNGEE in the germline V gene. The CDR3 is made up of 15 amino acids. Unmatched junction bases numbered 2, after V lost 0 bases and J lost 5 bases. CDR3: CASSVGDRVNEKLFF. CDR3 nucleotide sequence: TGTGCCAGCAGCGTAGGGGACAGGGTAAATGAAAAACTGTTTTTT.

The rearrangement joins TRBV11-2 to TRBJ2-5; D gene unclear. V dropped 5 bases and J dropped 4 bases, with 8 bases sitting between them. The CDR3 covers 12 residues. From germline, CDR1 is SGHAT and CDR2 FQNNGV. CDR3 sequence reads: CASSAMGETQYF. CDR3 DNA sequence: TGTGCCAGCAGCGCAATGGGAGAGACCCAGTACTTC.

To note about this clone: Other DNA sequences within the sample encode an identical CDR3. The chain couples TRBV7-2 to TRBJ1-3; 7 nucleotides line up with TRBD1. With V trimmed by 2 bases and J by 0 bases, 1 base remained unmatched. Germline CDR1 is SGHTA and CDR2 is FQGNSA. This CDR3 comprises 15 residues. CDR3 protein: CASSLTGVSGNTIYF. CDR3 nucleotide sequence: TGTGCCAGCAGCTTAACAGGGGTCTCTGGAAACACCATATATTTT. Combining the CDR3 with reference TRBV7-2 and TRBJ1-3 gives the whole variable domain GAGVSQSPSNKVTEKGKDVELRCDPISGHTALYWYRQSLGQGLEFLIYFQGNSAPDKSGLPSDRFSAERTGGSVSTLTIQRTQQEDSAVYLCASSLTGVSGNTIYFGEGSWLTVV.

The J gene is TRBJ2-3, the V gene TRBV9; 9 nucleotides line up with TRBD2. The CDR3 loop spans 15 amino acids. J lost 4 bases, V lost 2 bases, and 5 bases had no gene match. The germline CDR1 and CDR2 sequences are SGDLS and YYNGEE. For the CDR3, the DNA is TGTGCCAGCAGCGTTGGCGGGGGGGCCTCAGATACGCAGTATTTT. This encodes CASSVGGGASDTQYF.

This clone was found once. J is TRBJ2-5 and V is TRBV7-2, with 7 bases identical to TRBD1. Germline assignment: CDR1 SGHTA and CDR2 FQGNSA. The CDR3 extends over 15 amino acids. Trimming at V came to 7 bases and at J to 3 bases, leaving 11 bases not matched to a gene. The CDR3 loop reads CASTPPGGGEETQYF. The CDR3 DNA reads as TGTGCCAGCACCCCCCCAGGGGGTGGGGAAGAGACCCAGTACTTC.

The chain combines TRBV11-2 with TRBJ2-7; 12 positions agree with TRBD2. Germline assignment: CDR1 SGHAT and CDR2 FQNNGV. The CDR3 covers 15 residues. V was clipped by 5 bases and J by 3 bases; unmatched bases: 5. The CDR3 DNA follows: TGTGCCAGCAGCGGACGACTAGCGGGGGTCTACGAGCAGTACTTC. This sequence encodes CASSGRLAGVYEQYF.